What follows describes a single TCR beta chain. This entry belongs to a study of OX40 agonist ivuxolimab in advanced cancers. TCRdb's copy holds only in-frame clones and misses some; the assay was immunoSEQ multiplex PCR. The sample shows around 67,000 clones, around 84% of them seen only once. The junction had 4 bases not matched to a gene; V was cut back by 8 bases and J by 1 base. Germline V gene data show CDR1 as LNHDA and CDR2 as SQIVND (reference sequence). This CDR3 is built from 14 residues. The sample in question was CD4+ or CD8+ T cells sorted from blood, obtained in a trial of the OX40 agonist ivuxolimab. This chain links TRBV19 with TRBJ1-4; 7 nucleotides line up with TRBD1. This clonotype was obtained from an adult with an advanced solid tumor such as melanoma, head and neck, liver or kidney cancer. In nucleotides, the CDR3 is TGTGCCAGTCAGTCAGGGGGAACTAATGAAAAACTGTTTTTT. Its protein is CASQSGGTNEKLFF.